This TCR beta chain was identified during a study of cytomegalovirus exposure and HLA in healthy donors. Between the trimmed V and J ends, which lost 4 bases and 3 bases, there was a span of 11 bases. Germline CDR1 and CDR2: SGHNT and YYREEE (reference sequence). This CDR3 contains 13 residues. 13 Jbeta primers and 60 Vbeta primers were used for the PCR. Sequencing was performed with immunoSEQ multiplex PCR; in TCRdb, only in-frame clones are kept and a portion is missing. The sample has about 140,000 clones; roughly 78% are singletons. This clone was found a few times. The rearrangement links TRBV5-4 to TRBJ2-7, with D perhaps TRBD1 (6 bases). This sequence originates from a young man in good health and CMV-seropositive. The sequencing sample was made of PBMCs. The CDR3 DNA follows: TGTGCCAGCAGCAGAGGACAGATCTACGAGCAGTACTTC. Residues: CASSRGQIYEQYF.